The present entry profiles one TCR beta chain with its context. This CDR3 contains 13 residues. V was pared by 1 base and J by 7 bases, with 13 bases between. Germline V CDR1 and CDR2: DFQATT, SNEGSKA (reference sequence). Primers used in a second PCR of about 6 to 11 cycles were a sample-barcoded 5' primer and a J-beta primer mix. TCRdb reprocessed the 5' RACE reads with MiXCR, giving one entry per CDR3 protein. The sample has about 1 million distinct CDR3 sequences, 25% seen once. These data are taken from a study of blood T cells in healthy people across ages. The data were also submitted as part of a second study, on T cells of mothers and their children.

Sequenced input: blood. The V call is TRBV20-1, the J call TRBJ2-5; no clear D gene. This receptor was taken from a girl aged 2 to 10 in good health. The CDR3 sequence is CSARVPGEGTQYF. DNA of the CDR3: TGCAGTGCTAGAGTCCCCGGAGAAGGGACCCAGTACTTC.